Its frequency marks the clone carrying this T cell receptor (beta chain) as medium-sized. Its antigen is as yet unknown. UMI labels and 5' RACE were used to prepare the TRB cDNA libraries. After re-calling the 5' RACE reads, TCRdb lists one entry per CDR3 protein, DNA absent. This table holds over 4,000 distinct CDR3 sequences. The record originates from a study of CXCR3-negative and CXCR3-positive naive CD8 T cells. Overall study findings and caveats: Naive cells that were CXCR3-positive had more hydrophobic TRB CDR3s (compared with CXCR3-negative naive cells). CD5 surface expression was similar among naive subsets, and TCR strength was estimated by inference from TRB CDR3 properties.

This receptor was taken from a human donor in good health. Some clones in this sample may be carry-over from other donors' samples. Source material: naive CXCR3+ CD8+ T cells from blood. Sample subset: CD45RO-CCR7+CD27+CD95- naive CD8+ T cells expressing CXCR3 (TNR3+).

This chain's CDR3 is CASSLSVAGGSYEQYF. This chain connects TRBV7-9 to TRBJ2-7; the D call of TRBD2 rests on TCRdb alone, since no DNA is present to check it. The germline CDR1 and CDR2 sequences are SEHNR and FQNEAQ (reference sequence). The CDR3 is 16 residues long.